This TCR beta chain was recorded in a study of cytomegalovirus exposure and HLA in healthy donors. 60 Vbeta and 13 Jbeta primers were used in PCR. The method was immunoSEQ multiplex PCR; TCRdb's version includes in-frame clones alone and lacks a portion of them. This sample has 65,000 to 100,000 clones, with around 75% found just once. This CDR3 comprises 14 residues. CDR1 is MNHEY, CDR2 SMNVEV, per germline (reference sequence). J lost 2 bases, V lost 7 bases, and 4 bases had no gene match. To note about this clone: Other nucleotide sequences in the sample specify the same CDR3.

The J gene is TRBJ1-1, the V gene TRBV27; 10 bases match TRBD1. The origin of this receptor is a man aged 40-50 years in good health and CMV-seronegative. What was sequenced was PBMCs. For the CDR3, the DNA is TGTGCCAGCATCCGACAGGGGGCTAACACTGAAGCTTTCTTT. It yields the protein CASIRQGANTEAFF.